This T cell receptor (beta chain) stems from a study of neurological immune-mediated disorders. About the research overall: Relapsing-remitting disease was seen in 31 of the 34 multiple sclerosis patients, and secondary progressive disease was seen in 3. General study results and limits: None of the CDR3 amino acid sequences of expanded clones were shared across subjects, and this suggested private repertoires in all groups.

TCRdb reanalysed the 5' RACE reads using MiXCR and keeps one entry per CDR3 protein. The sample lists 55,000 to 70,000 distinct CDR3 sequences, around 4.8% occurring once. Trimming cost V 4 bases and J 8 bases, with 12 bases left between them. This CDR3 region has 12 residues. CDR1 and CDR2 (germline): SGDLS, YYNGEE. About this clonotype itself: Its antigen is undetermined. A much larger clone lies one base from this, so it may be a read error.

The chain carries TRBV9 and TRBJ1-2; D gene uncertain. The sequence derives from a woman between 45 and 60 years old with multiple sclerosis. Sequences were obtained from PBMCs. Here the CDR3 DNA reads TGTGCCAGCAGCTCCACGGCTGAAGGCTACACCTTC. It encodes CASSSTAEGYTF.